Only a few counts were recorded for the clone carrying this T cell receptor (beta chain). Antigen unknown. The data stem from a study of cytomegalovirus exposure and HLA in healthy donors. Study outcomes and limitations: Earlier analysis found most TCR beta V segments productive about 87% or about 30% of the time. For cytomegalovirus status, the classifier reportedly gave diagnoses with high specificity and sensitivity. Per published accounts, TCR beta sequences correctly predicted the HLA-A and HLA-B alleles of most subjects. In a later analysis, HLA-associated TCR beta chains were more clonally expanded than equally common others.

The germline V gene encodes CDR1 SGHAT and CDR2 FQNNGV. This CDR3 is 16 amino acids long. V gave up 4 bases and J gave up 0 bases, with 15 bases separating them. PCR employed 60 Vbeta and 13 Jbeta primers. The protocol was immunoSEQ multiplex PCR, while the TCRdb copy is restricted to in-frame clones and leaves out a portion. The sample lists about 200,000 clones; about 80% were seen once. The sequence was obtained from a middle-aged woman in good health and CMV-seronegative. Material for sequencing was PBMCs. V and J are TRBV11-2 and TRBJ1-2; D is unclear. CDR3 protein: CASSYPSGDTNYGYTF. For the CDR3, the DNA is TGTGCCAGCAGCTACCCGTCAGGCGACACTAACTATGGCTACACCTTC.